This passage covers 22 T cell receptor beta chains from one sample sequenced in a study of identical twins. TCRdb re-called the 5' RACE reads with MiXCR, one entry per CDR3 protein. The sample lists a few hundred thousand distinct CDR3 sequences, more than 6.5% occurring once. These same records also appear under a second study, on yellow fever vaccine responses in identical twins.

Input material: memory (CD45RO+) T cells sorted from blood. The receptors were sampled from a woman aged 18-35 years in good health.

The gene calls are TRBV20-1 and TRBJ1-1, with a tentative D call TRBD1 (5 bases). Trimming cost V 3 bases and J 6 bases, with 17 bases left between them. The CDR3 length is 14 residues. Germline CDR1 reads DFQATT; CDR2 reads SNEGSKA (reference sequence). DNA of the CDR3: TGCAGTGCTAGTAATTTCGGGACTCGTGCTGAAGCTTTCTTT. This sequence encodes CSASNFGTRAEAFF.

This clonotype turned up a few times. V gene TRBV20-1 combines with J gene TRBJ1-1; tentative D call: TRBD1 (6 bases). From germline, CDR1 is DFQATT and CDR2 SNEGSKA (reference sequence). CDR3 length: 12 amino acids. CDR3: CITSRGNTEAFF. In nucleotides, the CDR3 is TGCATTACGAGCAGGGGGAACACTGAAGCTTTCTTT.

This clonotype was found many times. The chain is built from TRBV4-1 and TRBJ2-1; D remains ambiguous. Between the trimmed V and J ends, which lost 1 base and 0 bases, there was a span of 16 bases. From germline, CDR1 is MGHRA and CDR2 YSYEKL. This CDR3 is built from 18 residues. CDR3 nucleotide sequence: TGCGCCAGCAGCCAAGCACGGTCTGTCTCTTCCTCCTACAATGAGCAGTTCTTC. Protein: CASSQARSVSSSYNEQFF.

The chain links TRBV24-1 to TRBJ2-6; 7 bases line up with TRBD1. The CDR3 is made up of 15 amino acids. The ends lost 5 bases at V and 3 bases at J; junction bases unmatched: 3. Germline V gene sequence: CDR1 KGHDR, CDR2 SFDVKD. Here the CDR3 DNA reads TGTGCCACCAGTGGAACAGGGGATGGGGCCAACGTCCTGACTTTC. This sequence encodes CATSGTGDGANVLTF.

The chain uses TRBV7-2 and TRBJ2-7; 8 bases align to TRBD2. The CDR3 extends over 16 amino acids. CDR1 and CDR2 from the germline V gene are SGHTA and FQGNSA. The trim removed 5 bases at V and 1 base at J, leaving 10 bases unmatched. The CDR3 coding sequence is TGTGCCAGCAGCCCCCATGGCGGGAGGCAGTCCTACGAGCAGTACTTC. Amino acid sequence: CASSPHGGRQSYEQYF.

The sample holds many counts of this clonotype. This chain connects TRBV12-3 or TRBV12-4 to TRBJ2-7; 9 nucleotides match TRBD1. J lost 4 bases, V lost 7 bases, and 8 bases had no gene match. CDR3 size: 14 residues. CDR3 protein: CASTPGQGSYEQYF. In DNA, the CDR3 is TGTGCCAGCACCCCGGGACAGGGATCTTACGAGCAGTACTTC.

This clonotype was detected a few times. The chain links TRBV6-4 to TRBJ1-1; D remains ambiguous. V was pared by 4 bases and J by 7 bases, with 13 bases between. This CDR3 has 13 residues. Germline CDR1 is MRHNA and CDR2 is SNTAGT. CDR3 in DNA: TGTGCCAGCAGTGCGTCGGGAGTTAGTGAAGCTTTCTTT. Its translation: CASSASGVSEAFF.

This clonotype was seen more than once but under ten times. The chain uses TRBV3-1 and TRBJ1-5, with D possibly being TRBD1 (5 bases). V lost 5 bases to trimming and J lost 0 bases, with 14 bases between them. The CDR3 has 16 amino acids. Germline CDR1 reads LGHDT; CDR2 reads YNNKEL (reference sequence). DNA of the CDR3: TGTGCCAGCAGCAATGGGGGGGGTTATAGCAATCAGCCCCAGCATTTT. Translating it yields CASSNGGGYSNQPQHF.

The rearrangement joins TRBV27 to TRBJ2-1, with D hard to call. With 5 bases removed from V and 8 bases from J, the gap between germline ends came to 10 bases. Germline V CDR1 and CDR2: MNHEY, SMNVEV (reference sequence). The CDR3 totals 12 residues. In nucleotides, the CDR3 is TGTGCCAGCAGTGACCGATACGATGAGCAGTTCTTC. Residues: CASSDRYDEQFF.

In its sample, this clonotype was seen many times. V and J are TRBV5-1 and TRBJ2-1, with TRBD1 matching over 7 bases. The CDR3 sequence is 14 residues long. V shed 4 bases, J shed 6 bases, and the junction held 7 bases outside the gene matches. CDR1 SGHRS and CDR2 YFSETQ come from the germline V gene. This CDR3 is CASSVTTGTNEQFF. CDR3 in DNA: TGCGCCAGCAGCGTTACGACAGGGACCAATGAGCAGTTCTTC.

The CDR3 region has the DNA TGTGCCAGCAGTTGGAGCCCAGAGGCGGGTACGCAGTATTTT. It translates to CASSWSPEAGTQYF. The chain combines TRBV6-2 or TRBV6-3 with TRBJ2-3, with D possibly matching TRBD2 (5 bases). The CDR3 spans 14 residues. Trimming took 4 bases from V and 8 from J, leaving 16 bases between them. CDR1 is MNHEY and CDR2 is SVGEGT in the germline V gene.

The V gene is TRBV6-1, the J gene TRBJ1-2; possibly TRBD1 for D (6 bases). Germline V CDR1 and CDR2: MNHNS, SASEGT. The CDR3 totals 13 residues. V lost 3 bases to trimming and J lost 6 bases, with 11 bases between them. CDR3 in amino acids: CASSEQQGDGYTF. As DNA, the CDR3 is TGTGCCAGCAGTGAGCAACAGGGAGATGGCTACACCTTC.

This clonotype has just a few counts. V usage is TRBV9 and J usage is TRBJ2-5; tentatively, D is TRBD1 (5 bases). There are 18 residues in the CDR3. Looked up from germline, CDR1 is SGDLS and CDR2 is YYNGEE. V was pared by 0 bases and J by 1 base, with 19 bases between. The CDR3 DNA reads as TGTGCCAGCAGCGTAGCCACCCTAACCGAAGGGGTCCAAGAGACCCAGTACTTC. Translating gives CASSVATLTEGVQETQYF.

This clonotype was found a few times. The chain is built from TRBV3-1 and TRBJ2-1; D is undetermined. Germline-derived CDR1 and CDR2 are LGHDT and YNNKEL (reference sequence). The CDR3 runs to 18 residues. V was shortened by 11 bases and J by 3 bases, with 29 bases between the two germline ends. The CDR3 DNA follows: TGTGCCTTCTGTTTATCCCCGCCTCCGCGCCCCCTCTACAATGAGCAGTTCTTC. As protein: CAFCLSPPPRPLYNEQFF.

At least ten counts were recorded for this clonotype. The junction and the germline gene differ at one end; a read error may be behind it. The chain is built from TRBV20-1 and TRBJ1-2; tentative D call: TRBD1 (5 bases). Germline assignment: CDR1 DFQATT and CDR2 SNEGSKA (reference sequence). This CDR3 has 12 residues. The DNA for the CDR3 is TGCAGTGCTAGCGGAGGGTCCCAGGGTAAACTCTTC. It yields the protein CSASGGSQGKLF.

The V and J genes are TRBV10-3 and TRBJ2-3; 7 bases map to TRBD2. The CDR3 sequence is 14 residues long. The germline gives CDR1 ENHRY, CDR2 SYGVKD. Germline trimming cut 2 bases from V and 1 base from J; bases unmatched to any gene: 0. DNA for the CDR3: TGTGCCATCAGTGAGACTAGCGGCACAGATACGCAGTATTTT. Translation gives CAISETSGTDTQYF.

The rearrangement links TRBV7-7 to TRBJ2-6, with a tentative D call TRBD1 (6 bases). Germline CDR1 and CDR2: SSHAT and FNYEAQ (reference sequence). The CDR3 runs 15 residues. The V and J ends lost 2 bases and 2 bases respectively, with 7 bases between them. The CDR3 reads CASSLSGAGANVLTF. The DNA for the CDR3 is TGTGCCAGCAGCTTATCAGGGGCTGGGGCCAACGTCCTGACTTTC.

This clonotype was seen only a few times. The chain joins TRBV5-1 to TRBJ1-2; TRBD1 might be the D (6 bases). There are 15 residues in the CDR3. Trimming removed 1 base from V and 0 bases from J, with 10 bases in between. Germline V CDR1 and CDR2: SGHRS, YFSETQ. The CDR3 region has the DNA TGCGCCAGCAGCTTGCAGGGGCTAGCTAACTATGGCTACACCTTC. Its protein product is CASSLQGLANYGYTF.

This clonotype showed up just a few times. The genes are TRBV20-1 and TRBJ2-2; 9 bases map to TRBD2. Germline values: CDR1 DFQATT, CDR2 SNEGSKA (reference sequence). J gave up 8 bases and V 0 bases, and 10 bases lay outside the gene matches. The length of the CDR3 is 16 residues. DNA for the CDR3: TGCAGTGCTAGAGATGCGCGGGGGGGCGTAGCTGGGGAGCTGTTTTTT. This codes for CSARDARGGVAGELFF.

This clonotype was seen repeatedly, ten times or more. The chain uses TRBV14 and TRBJ1-4; perhaps TRBD1 as D (5 bases). Per the germline V gene, CDR1 is SGHDN and CDR2 is FVKESK. Trimming removed 3 bases from V and 8 bases from J, with 13 bases in between. CDR3 length: 14 residues. This CDR3 is CASSHAGTDEKLFF. The CDR3 nucleotides are TGTGCCAGCAGCCACGCGGGGACTGACGAAAAACTGTTTTTT.

The genes are TRBV27 and TRBJ2-5, with 9 bases matching TRBD1. Germline CDR1 and CDR2: MNHEY and SMNVEV (reference sequence). V was pared by 4 bases and J by 5 bases, with 8 bases of the junction left unmatched. This CDR3 has 15 amino acids. The CDR3 DNA reads TGTGCCAGCAGTTCGTCGACAGGGGGTTTGGAGACCCAGTACTTC. Protein product: CASSSSTGGLETQYF.

The chain joins TRBV19 to TRBJ1-1, with D perhaps matching TRBD1 (5 bases). Germline assignment: CDR1 LNHDA and CDR2 SQIVND (reference sequence). V lost 10 bases, J lost 1 base, and 13 bases lay in between. This CDR3 contains 13 residues. The CDR3 loop is CATRIDRNTEAFF. The CDR3 DNA reads as TGTGCCACACGGATCGACAGGAACACTGAAGCTTTCTTT.